This T cell receptor (beta chain) was obtained from a study of blood T cell repertoires in COVID-19. Whole-study context: COVID-19 samples from acute and convalescent phases originated in the United States, Italy and Spain. In each case, the material was cDNA or gDNA derived from T cells, B-cell-depleted T cells, or PBMCs.

In the original workflow: Amplification of reference gene primers provided the estimated nucleated cell counts. Here immunoSEQ multiplex PCR was the method, and the copy in TCRdb shows in-frame clones only, minus some. V and J calls and clone size are those listed in that table; D and trimming were worked out from the DNA. The sample carries around 250,000 clones, approximately 91% recorded once. This clone was recorded a few times. The CDR3 sequence is 17 residues long. Losses at the gene ends were 0 bases for V and 0 bases for J; bases not matched to a gene: 5. Germline V gene sequence: CDR1 SGHTA, CDR2 FQGNSA.

This rearrangement joins TRBV7-2 to TRBJ2-1; 7 nucleotides line up with TRBD2. Sequenced input: peripheral blood. The receptor comes from a human donor in a cohort sampled during active COVID-19. As DNA, the CDR3 is TGTGCCAGCAGCTTAGCCCCTGGCGGGAGCTCCTACAATGAGCAGTTCTTC. Amino acids: CASSLAPGGSSYNEQFF.